What follows are 24 T cell receptor beta chains derived from one specimen sequenced in a study of Graves' ophthalmopathy and Graves' hyperthyroidism. Amplification targeted the TCR beta CDR3 regions, with RNA transcripts as the source material. An initial RT-PCR round employing HTBI primers preceded a second-round multiplex PCR. TCRdb re-called the multiplex PCR reads through MiXCR, storing one row per CDR3 protein. The sample consists of around 1.1 million distinct CDR3 sequences, roughly two fifths of them appearing once. Sample: peripheral blood or thyroid tissue (not recorded which). These receptors all come from an adult man with Graves' hyperthyroidism.

The CDR3: CASSFGATTLGEQYF. Written as DNA, the CDR3 is TGCGCCAGCAGCTTCGGGGCGACCACCCTGGGGGAGCAGTACTTC. This chain connects TRBV5-1 to TRBJ2-7; D assignment may be TRBD1 or TRBD2 (5 bases each). V dropped 2 bases and J dropped 7 bases, with 19 bases sitting between them. CDR1 is SGHRS and CDR2 is YFSETQ in the germline V gene. The CDR3 consists of 15 residues.

Note on this clonotype: Just one base apart from a much larger clone, this may be a read error. The chain uses TRBV10-3 and TRBJ2-2, with unresolved D. The CDR3 extends over 12 amino acids. Germline CDR1 ENHRY, CDR2 SYGVKD. V was pared by 11 bases and J by 6 bases, with 13 bases between. The CDR3 DNA follows: TGTGCCGCCAGACTGGGTTCCGGGGAGCTGTTTTTT. Translated: CAARLGSGELFF.

This clonotype was seen only a few times. The J gene is TRBJ2-5, the V gene TRBV3-2; the table's D call, TRBD1, was not checked against the DNA. TRBV3-2 is recorded as a pseudogene. The CDR3 extends over 15 amino acids. The CDR3 region has the DNA TGTGCCAGCAGCCAAGACGAGGGGGTCGGGGAGACCCAGTACTTC. Its protein product is CASSQDEGVGETQYF.

This clonotype has a handful of counts. The chain employs TRBV6-6 and TRBJ1-5; 8 nucleotides agree with TRBD1. CDR3 length equals 17 residues. The germline V gene encodes CDR1 MNHNY and CDR2 SVGAGI (reference sequence). Trimming removed 5 bases from V and 0 bases from J; junction bases left unmatched: 9. In DNA, the CDR3 is TGTGCCAGCAGTCAAAACCCCGGGACAGGTAGCAATCAGCCCCAGCATTTT. Its translation is CASSQNPGTGSNQPQHF.

This clonotype was counted many times. CDR3 DNA sequence: TGTGCCAGCAGTCCTACAGGGCTGGGCAATCAGCCCCAGCATTTT. This encodes CASSPTGLGNQPQHF. The gene calls are TRBV12-3 or TRBV12-4 and TRBJ1-5, with D possibly TRBD1 on 6 matching bases. CDR3 size: 15 residues. Deletions cut 5 bases from V and 2 bases from J, with 13 bases between.

The V call is TRBV9, the J call TRBJ1-5; D unresolved. V lost 10 bases and J lost 1, with 9 bases in between. CDR1 SGDLS and CDR2 YYNGEE come from the germline V gene. The CDR3 is 12 amino acids. For the CDR3, the DNA is TGTGCCTGCAAGTTGAGCAATCAGCCCCAGCATTTT. Protein sequence: CACKLSNQPQHF.

This clonotype has at least ten counts. The chain uses TRBV7-9 and TRBJ2-7, with D perhaps being TRBD1 or TRBD2 (5 bases each). V was cut by 4 bases and J by 3 bases, with 10 bases left in between. This CDR3 is built from 13 residues. Germline assignment: CDR1 SEHNR and CDR2 FQNEAQ (reference sequence). The CDR3 here is CASSWDGYYEQYF. The CDR3 DNA follows: TGTGCCAGCAGCTGGGACGGGTACTACGAGCAGTACTTC.

This rearrangement joins TRBV29-1 to TRBJ2-5, with TRBD2 matching over 14 bases. The CDR3 is made up of 16 amino acids. In germline, CDR1 is SQVTM, CDR2 ANQGSEA. V shed 8 bases, J shed 5 bases, and the junction held 13 bases outside the gene matches. The CDR3 DNA reads TGCAGCCCTGAACCGGGACTAGCGGGGGCAGGGGAGACCCAGTACTTC. Translated: CSPEPGLAGAGETQYF.

This clonotype was seen repeatedly, ten times or more. The chain carries TRBV19 and TRBJ1-5; perhaps TRBD1 as D (5 bases). Germline CDR1 reads LNHDA; CDR2 reads SQIVND (reference sequence). The germline V and J ends were trimmed by 3 bases and 5 bases, with 11 bases remaining between them. The CDR3 length is 14 residues. The CDR3 sequence is CASSMTAGHQPQHF. Written as DNA, the CDR3 is TGTGCCAGTAGTATGACAGCGGGCCATCAGCCCCAGCATTTT.

The CDR3 DNA sequence: TGCAGCGTTGGGGGCCTAGCGGGGGGTGGTGAGCAGTTCTTC. It translates to CSVGGLAGGGEQFF. The rearrangement uses TRBV29-1 and TRBJ2-7; 11 bases align to TRBD2. The J call may be faulty, since TRBJ2-1 better matches the DNA end. The germline V gene has CDR1 SQVTM and CDR2 ANQGSEA. The CDR3 contains 14 residues.

This clonotype came up a few times. The J gene is TRBJ2-7, the V gene TRBV7-2; 8 bases fit TRBD1. Trimming removed 4 bases from V and 3 bases from J; junction bases left unmatched: 11. Germline V gene data show CDR1 as SGHTA and CDR2 as FQGNSA. The CDR3 loop spans 16 amino acids. CDR3 sequence: CASSSTTGTGYYEQYF. For the CDR3, the DNA is TGTGCCAGCAGCTCAACGACCGGGACAGGATACTACGAGCAGTACTTC. The full variable domain, rest sourced from reference TRBV7-2 and TRBJ2-7, is GAGVSQSPSNKVTEKGKDVELRCDPISGHTALYWYRQSLGQGLEFLIYFQGNSAPDKSGLPSDRFSAERTGGSVSTLTIQRTQQEDSAVYLCASSSTTGTGYYEQYFGPGTRLTVT.

This clonotype was seen at least ten times. This chain joins TRBV5-6 and TRBJ1-6; D call uncertain. The CDR3 sequence is 14 residues long. CDR1 and CDR2 (germline): SGHDT, YYEEEE. The V end lost 4 bases, the J end lost 10 bases, and 15 bases lay between the germline ends. The CDR3 DNA follows: TGTGCCAGCAGCGGGATAGCCTTTGAGTCACCCCTCCACTTT. This codes for CASSGIAFESPLHF.

V gene TRBV7-9 combines with J gene TRBJ2-7; D is tentatively TRBD1 or TRBD2 (7 bases each). Looked up from germline, CDR1 is SEHNR and CDR2 is FQNEAQ (reference sequence). The V and J ends lost 4 bases and 2 bases respectively, with 15 bases between them. CDR3 length: 15 amino acids. CDR3 in amino acids: CASSYPGGGTYEQYF. In DNA, the CDR3 is TGTGCCAGCAGCTACCCAGGGGGAGGGACCTACGAGCAGTACTTC.

V is TRBV11-2 and J is TRBJ2-7, with D perhaps matching TRBD2 (7 bases). V lost 3 bases, J lost 0 bases, and 27 bases lay in between. CDR1 is SGHAT and CDR2 is FQNNGV in the germline V gene. The CDR3 runs 20 residues. The CDR3 reads CASSFQSFSRGLRSSYEQYF. The DNA for the CDR3 is TGTGCCAGCAGCTTCCAGTCCTTCTCGCGGGGGCTCAGGAGCTCCTACGAGCAGTACTTC.

The J gene is TRBJ1-1, the V gene TRBV12-3 or TRBV12-4; TRBD1 agrees at 7 bases. The CDR3 consists of 12 residues. The trim removed 2 bases at V and 7 bases at J, leaving 1 base unmatched. CDR3 coding DNA: TGTGCCAGCAGTTTATACAGGGGTGAAGCTTTCTTT. It yields the protein CASSLYRGEAFF.

The chain couples TRBV7-3 to TRBJ2-5; D is unclear. V was shortened by 4 bases and J by 4 bases, with 10 bases between the two germline ends. The germline CDR1 and CDR2 sequences are SGHTA and FQGTGA. The CDR3 extends over 13 amino acids. CDR3 protein: CASSSVVRETQYF. CDR3 nucleotide sequence: TGTGCCAGCAGCTCAGTGGTCCGAGAGACCCAGTACTTC.

About this clonotype itself: Mismatch with germline at one junction end may stem from a read error. This chain connects TRBV9 to TRBJ2-5; 7 nucleotides match TRBD1. Germline loops: CDR1 SGDLS, CDR2 YYNGEE. The CDR3 length is 14 residues. The CDR3 region is CVSSRRQGQETQYF. Written as DNA, the CDR3 is TGTGTCAGCAGCAGGAGACAGGGCCAAGAGACCCAGTACTTC.

This clonotype was detected many times. V is TRBV29-1 and J is TRBJ1-3; D ambiguous. Trimming stripped 0 bases from V and 2 bases from J, with 11 bases between. CDR1 is SQVTM and CDR2 is ANQGSEA in the germline V gene. The CDR3 totals 15 residues. The CDR3 region has the DNA TGCAGCGTTGAAGATCACGGCTTTCCTGGAAACACCATATATTTT. It translates to CSVEDHGFPGNTIYF.

This clonotype occurred many times. The chain carries TRBV19 and TRBJ1-4; D is undetermined. The CDR3 loop spans 12 amino acids. The ends were cut back, 11 bases at V and 7 bases at J, with 14 bases in the middle. Germline CDR1 LNHDA, CDR2 SQIVND (reference sequence). The DNA for the CDR3 is TGTGCCTCAAAGTCGGCAGCTGAAAAACTGTTTTTT. The encoded protein is CASKSAAEKLFF.

V is TRBV9 and J is TRBJ1-4; no reliable D call. Germline-derived CDR1 and CDR2 are SGDLS and YYNGEE. This CDR3 contains 15 residues. The germline V and J ends were trimmed by 3 bases and 6 bases, with 15 bases remaining between them. The CDR3 sequence is CASSGNTGEHEKLFF. The CDR3 DNA reads as TGTGCCAGCAGCGGTAACACCGGGGAGCATGAAAAACTGTTTTTT.

This clonotype was counted many times. This chain connects TRBV2 to TRBJ1-1; D not resolved. The CDR3 has 15 amino acids. In germline, CDR1 is SNHLY, CDR2 FYNNEI. The germline V and J ends were trimmed by 3 bases and 0 bases, with 11 bases remaining between them. The CDR3 is CASSELGYMNTEAFF. The CDR3 DNA is TGTGCCAGCAGTGAGTTGGGGTATATGAACACTGAAGCTTTCTTT.

There are many counts of this clonotype. This chain connects TRBV7-3 to TRBJ2-7, with unresolved D. Germline loops: CDR1 SGHTA, CDR2 FQGTGA. V lost 2 bases and J 4 bases, leaving 15 bases between the germline ends. The CDR3 is 15 residues long. The CDR3 coding sequence is TGTGCCAGCAGCTTATCGTCTGGCCTGGGGTACGAGCAGTACTTC. It codes for CASSLSSGLGYEQYF.

This rearrangement joins TRBV5-1 to TRBJ1-1; perhaps TRBD1 as D (5 bases). This CDR3 has 14 amino acids. Trimming removed 1 base at V and 4 bases at J, with 11 bases between. Germline V gives CDR1 SGHRS, CDR2 YFSETQ. CDR3 nucleotides: TGCGCCAGCAGCTTGCCCAGGGCTAGCACTGAAGCTTTCTTT. Its protein is CASSLPRASTEAFF.

This clonotype was observed a few times. This sequence joins TRBV12-3 or TRBV12-4 and TRBJ2-7; TRBD1 might be the D (5 bases). The CDR3 covers 14 residues. Trimming removed 5 bases from V and 5 bases from J, with 16 bases in between. The CDR3 coding sequence is TGTGCCAGCAGTCTCAGTAGGGGTTTCGACGAGCAGTACTTC. It specifies CASSLSRGFDEQYF.